The next 21 T cell receptor beta chains were all read from a single sample in a study of CD8 T cells in ankylosing spondylitis. TCRdb re-analysed the 5' RACE reads in MiXCR, keeping a single row per CDR3 protein. The data contain around 250,000 distinct CDR3 sequences, 32% of them singletons. Sequencing was performed on blood, either unsorted or a sorted T cell fraction (not recorded which). These receptor sequences come from a male donor with ankylosing spondylitis or in good health (not recorded which).

The chain is built from TRBV29-1 and TRBJ2-3; 15 bases line up with TRBD2. Germline CDR1 reads SQVTM; CDR2 reads ANQGSEA. This CDR3 has 14 residues. The trim removed 7 bases at V and 3 bases at J, leaving 2 bases unmatched. CDR3 bases: TGCAGCGCCGGACTAGCGGGGGGGACAGATACGCAGTATTTT. Amino acid sequence: CSAGLAGGTDTQYF.

Comment on this clonotype: At one end the junction does not follow the germline gene, possibly because of a read error. The chain is built from TRBV2 and TRBJ2-5, with D perhaps given as TRBD1 or TRBD2 (6 bases each). Per germline, CDR1 SNHLY and CDR2 FYNNEI. The CDR3 contains 15 residues. CDR3 coding DNA: TGTGCCAGCAGCGAAGACGGGGGCCTGGAAGAGACCCAGTACTTC. Protein product: CASSEDGGLEETQYF.

This clonotype occurred many times. The rearrangement uses TRBV6-1 and TRBJ2-1, with D maybe TRBD1 (6 bases). The germline gives CDR1 MNHNS, CDR2 SASEGT. V was pared by 6 bases and J by 4 bases, with 10 bases between. CDR3 length: 13 residues. CDR3 nucleotides: TGTGCCAGCAGCCCGGACAGTTACAATGAGCAGTTCTTC. Its translation: CASSPDSYNEQFF.

This clonotype was picked up a small number of times. This chain uses TRBV20-1 with TRBJ2-2; no clear D gene. The V gene lost 7 bases and the J gene lost 6 bases, with 12 bases spanning the gap. There are 12 residues in the CDR3. The germline V gene encodes CDR1 DFQATT and CDR2 SNEGSKA (reference sequence). The CDR3 region has the DNA TGCAGTGGGGTCATTGGGGCCGGGGAGCTGTTTTTT. This sequence encodes CSGVIGAGELFF.

This clonotype appeared a few times. This rearrangement joins TRBV20-1 to TRBJ2-5; D may be TRBD2 (5 bases). Trimming removed 0 bases from V and 5 bases from J, with 13 bases in between. From germline, CDR1 is DFQATT and CDR2 SNEGSKA (reference sequence). The CDR3 extends over 14 amino acids. The CDR3 bases are TGCAGTGCTAGAGAAACGGCTAGCAGGGAGACCCAGTACTTC. Translated: CSARETASRETQYF.

The chain combines TRBV28 with TRBJ1-5; 7 nucleotides line up with TRBD1. V dropped 6 bases and J dropped 1; count of bases not matched to a gene: 9. The CDR3 is made up of 16 amino acids. Germline V gene data show CDR1 as MDHEN and CDR2 as SYDVKM. The CDR3 nucleotides read TGTGCCAGCAGAGGGGGCGCCCCTGGGAGCAATCAGCCCCAGCATTTT. This gives the protein CASRGGAPGSNQPQHF. The whole variable domain, remainder taken from reference TRBV28 and TRBJ1-5, is DVKVTQSSRYLVKRTGEKVFLECVQDMDHENMFWYRQDPGLGLRLIYFSYDVKMKEKGDIPEGYSVSREKKERFSLILESASTNQTSMYLCASRGGAPGSNQPQHFGDGTRLSIL.

This clonotype has ten or more counts. The chain has TRBV29-1 and TRBJ1-2, with TRBD1 identical over 7 bases. The CDR3 runs 13 residues. Per the germline V gene, CDR1 is SQVTM and CDR2 is ANQGSEA. J was trimmed by 2 bases and V by 1 base; bases with no gene match: 1. CDR3: CSVEGTGNYGYTF. The CDR3, as DNA: TGCAGCGTTGAAGGGACAGGCAACTATGGCTACACCTTC.

The chain employs TRBV6-1 and TRBJ2-1; 14 bases map to TRBD2. The CDR3 has 15 amino acids. V trimming: 6 bases; J trimming: 7 bases; junction bases outside the gene matches: 5. CDR1 is MNHNS, CDR2 SASEGT, per germline. The CDR3 here is CASSRTSGGWNEQFF. The CDR3 region has the DNA TGTGCCAGCAGCCGGACTAGCGGGGGGTGGAATGAGCAGTTCTTC.

The chain recombines TRBV2 with TRBJ2-5, with 9 positions matching TRBD1. The CDR3 runs 11 residues. V lost 8 bases, J lost 5 bases, and 0 bases stayed unmatched. Germline lookup yields CDR1 SNHLY and CDR2 FYNNEI. CDR3 region: CASGQGETQYF. CDR3 bases: TGTGCCAGCGGACAGGGGGAGACCCAGTACTTC.

This clonotype was seen a few times. The chain couples TRBV7-3 to TRBJ2-3; D is uncertain. The CDR3 runs 14 residues. In germline, CDR1 is SGHTA, CDR2 FQGTGA. The ends were cut back, 4 bases at V and 0 bases at J, with 8 bases in the middle. The CDR3: CASSSLLSTDTQYF. DNA for the CDR3: TGTGCCAGCAGCTCCCTCCTTAGCACAGATACGCAGTATTTT.

This clonotype was counted between two and nine times. The chain combines TRBV9 with TRBJ2-7; D is ambiguous. The CDR3 contains 14 residues. CDR1 and CDR2 (germline): SGDLS, YYNGEE. V lost 0 bases and J lost 5, with 12 bases in between. The DNA for the CDR3 is TGTGCCAGCAGCGTAGGAGGTCTCGGTGACGAGCAGTACTTC. It is translated as CASSVGGLGDEQYF.

This clonotype came up a few times. The rearrangement uses TRBV20-1 and TRBJ2-7, with D maybe TRBD2 (5 bases). V was clipped by 4 bases and J by 5 bases, with 15 bases between them. This CDR3 spans 13 amino acids. Germline CDR1 is DFQATT and CDR2 is SNEGSKA (reference sequence). CDR3 protein: CSAINHPGNEQYF. CDR3 bases: TGCAGTGCTATCAACCACCCGGGGAACGAGCAGTACTTC.

The V gene is TRBV10-3, the J gene TRBJ2-1; no reliable D call. Germline V lookup: CDR1 ENHRY, CDR2 SYGVKD. The V and J ends lost 6 bases and 6 bases respectively, with 12 bases between them. The CDR3 runs to 13 residues. The CDR3 bases are TGTGCCATCAGAATGGGATCGATCAATGAGCAGTTCTTC. Translation gives CAIRMGSINEQFF.

The chain combines TRBV11-2 with TRBJ2-5; D is possibly TRBD1 (5 bases). Germline values: CDR1 SGHAT, CDR2 FQNNGV. The CDR3 extends over 16 amino acids. The V end was cut by 5 bases, the J end by 5 bases, with 21 bases between. The DNA for the CDR3 is TGTGCCAGCAGCCCCTGGCCCAGGGTGACCCGGGAGACCCAGTACTTC. It encodes CASSPWPRVTRETQYF.

The chain recombines TRBV2 with TRBJ1-6; the D is unclear. Germline loops: CDR1 SNHLY, CDR2 FYNNEI. V was cut by 4 bases and J by 7 bases, with 8 bases left in between. The CDR3 spans 13 residues. The CDR3: CASSGRENSPLHF. The CDR3 nucleotides are TGTGCCAGCAGTGGACGGGAAAATTCACCCCTCCACTTT.

This chain joins TRBV12-3 or TRBV12-4 and TRBJ2-7, with D tentatively TRBD1 or TRBD2 (5 bases each). The CDR3 runs to 15 residues. V was pared by 3 bases and J by 3 bases, with 15 bases between. As DNA, the CDR3 is TGTGCCAGCAGTTTCGGTAAGAGGGGAATCTACGAGCAGTACTTC. Translated, it gives CASSFGKRGIYEQYF.

The V gene is TRBV5-1, the J gene TRBJ2-1; D may be TRBD1 (7 bases). Germline-derived CDR1 and CDR2 are SGHRS and YFSETQ. V was cut by 4 bases and J by 14 bases, with 19 bases left in between. The CDR3 extends over 13 amino acids. The CDR3, as DNA: TGCGCCAGCAGCCTGGGAGGAGGGGGCACTGAGTTCTTC. It translates to CASSLGGGGTEFF.

This clonotype has a count of ten or more. The chain links TRBV20-1 to TRBJ2-2; D is unclear. Trimming removed 3 bases at V and 1 base at J, with 6 bases between. The CDR3 runs to 13 residues. Germline-derived CDR1 and CDR2 are DFQATT and SNEGSKA (reference sequence). The CDR3 DNA follows: TGCAGTGCTAGCGCAAGGAACACCGGGGAGCTGTTTTTT. It translates to CSASARNTGELFF.

This chain connects TRBV2 to TRBJ2-7; 10 nucleotides line up with TRBD1. The CDR3 consists of 13 residues. With 7 bases clipped from V and 6 bases from J, the junction kept 6 bases outside the gene matches. Germline loops: CDR1 SNHLY, CDR2 FYNNEI. The CDR3 nucleotides read TGTGCCAGCAAATGGGACAGGGGTGGCGAGCAGTACTTC. Its protein is CASKWDRGGEQYF.

A few counts support this clonotype. The V call is TRBV20-1, the J call TRBJ1-3; D perhaps matches TRBD1 (5 bases). The CDR3 consists of 16 residues. CDR1 DFQATT and CDR2 SNEGSKA come from the germline V gene (reference sequence). V dropped 1 base and J dropped 4 bases, with 17 bases sitting between them. The CDR3 reads CSARGDLGPSGNTIYF. The DNA for the CDR3 is TGCAGTGCTAGAGGGGACCTGGGCCCGTCCGGAAACACCATATATTTT.

This clonotype was recorded a few times. CDR3 sequence (DNA): TGCAGTGCTAGAGAAAAAAGGGGCCAGCAGTTCTTC. It codes for CSAREKRGQQFF. The genes are TRBV20-1 and TRBJ2-1; TRBD1 is a possible D gene (5 bases). Trimming stripped 0 bases from V and 11 bases from J, with 11 bases between. Per the germline V gene, CDR1 is DFQATT and CDR2 is SNEGSKA (reference sequence). The CDR3 is 12 residues long.